Shown below are 13 T cell receptor beta chains from a single sample sequenced in a study of T cell repertoires in cytomegalovirus infection. TCRdb itself ran the reads through MiXCR, one entry per CDR3 protein. In the table there are some 680,000 distinct CDR3 sequences, under 40% of which are singletons. The sequencing sample was made of PBMCs. All receptors come from a human donor in good health (CMV status not recorded). Some clones in this sample may be carry-over from other donors' samples.

The chain links TRBV19 to TRBJ1-5; unclear D gene. This CDR3 is 15 amino acids long. Trimming cost V 4 bases and J 3 bases, with 13 bases left between them. CDR1 and CDR2 from the germline V gene are LNHDA and SQIVND (reference sequence). In DNA, the CDR3 is TGTGCCAGTAGTACTACAGACCGTAACAATCAGCCCCAGCATTTT. The encoded protein is CASSTTDRNNQPQHF. The full variable domain, its missing parts supplied by reference TRBV19 and TRBJ1-5, is DGGITQSPKYLFRKEGQNVTLSCEQNLNHDAMYWYRQDPGQGLRLIYYSQIVNDFQKGDIAEGYSVSREKKESFPLTVTSAQKNPTAFYLCASSTTDRNNQPQHFGDGTRLSIL.

Of note for this clonotype: One end of the junction does not line up with germline, which may come from a read error. The V gene is TRBV7-9, the J gene TRBJ2-5, with a tentative D call TRBD2 (6 bases). This CDR3 spans 15 amino acids. The germline gives CDR1 SEHNR, CDR2 FQNEAQ (reference sequence). The chain's CDR3 is CASSLGGEYQETQCF. The CDR3, as DNA: TGTGCCAGCAGCTTAGGGGGGGAGTACCAAGAGACCCAGTGCTTC.

This clonotype was detected ten times or more. The chain has TRBV20-1 and TRBJ2-7, with 9 positions matching TRBD1. Germline assignment: CDR1 DFQATT and CDR2 SNEGSKA (reference sequence). Trimming at V came to 1 base and at J to 9 bases, leaving 4 bases not matched to a gene. The CDR3 extends over 12 amino acids. CDR3 residues: CSARGQGVGQYF. The CDR3 coding sequence is TGCAGTGCTAGAGGACAGGGGGTGGGGCAGTACTTC.

As for this clonotype: One end of the junction does not line up with germline, which may come from a read error. The chain has TRBV7-6 and TRBJ1-5; 7 bases match TRBD1. Germline V gene sequence: CDR1 SGHVS, CDR2 FNYEAQ. This CDR3 is 16 amino acids long. This CDR3 reads CASSLAPDRPFQPQHF. As DNA, the CDR3 is TGTGCCAGCAGCCTAGCCCCGGACAGGCCCTTTCAGCCCCAGCATTTT.

The chain couples TRBV20-1 to TRBJ2-5; perhaps TRBD1 as D (5 bases). The CDR3 runs 13 residues. CDR1 is DFQATT, CDR2 SNEGSKA, per germline (reference sequence). The V end was cut by 3 bases, the J end by 4 bases, with 12 bases between. The CDR3 DNA is TGCAGTGCTAGGGGCAGGGTCGGAGAGACCCAGTACTTC. Translation: CSARGRVGETQYF.

V usage is TRBV5-1 and J usage is TRBJ1-6; D might be TRBD1 (5 bases). Germline V lookup: CDR1 SGHRS, CDR2 YFSETQ. The CDR3 sequence is 14 residues long. Trimming cost V 0 bases and J 8 bases, with 9 bases left between them. The CDR3 sequence is CASSLGQIDSPLHF. CDR3 nucleotides: TGCGCCAGCAGCTTGGGACAGATTGATTCACCCCTCCACTTT.

This chain connects TRBV6-5 to TRBJ2-5, with 9 positions matching TRBD1. Losses at the gene ends were 8 bases for V and 4 bases for J; bases not matched to a gene: 8. CDR1 and CDR2 from the germline V gene are MNHEY and SVGAGI. The CDR3 covers 14 residues. CDR3 amino acids: CASSRGQGLETQYF. Here the CDR3 DNA reads TGTGCCAGCTCGAGGGGACAGGGTTTAGAGACCCAGTACTTC.

This chain connects TRBV11-3 to TRBJ1-1; D gene unclear. This CDR3 has 13 amino acids. Trimming shortened V by 0 bases and J by 3 bases, and 5 bases separated the two germline ends. Germline assignment: CDR1 SGHNT and CDR2 YENEEA. The CDR3 protein is CASSLDVDTEAFF. The CDR3 coding sequence is TGTGCCAGCAGCTTAGATGTTGACACTGAAGCTTTCTTT.

The rearrangement joins TRBV5-1 to TRBJ2-5, with 12 positions matching TRBD2. The ends lost 2 bases at V and 4 bases at J; junction bases unmatched: 3. Per the germline V gene, CDR1 is SGHRS and CDR2 is YFSETQ. The CDR3 totals 15 residues. This CDR3 reads CASSFQGLAGETQYF. The CDR3 DNA follows: TGCGCCAGCAGCTTCCAGGGACTAGCGGGAGAGACCCAGTACTTC.

The chain is built from TRBV7-2 and TRBJ2-3, with D maybe TRBD1 (5 bases). The CDR3 contains 15 residues. The V gene's germline CDR1 is SGHTA and CDR2 FQGNSA. V lost 2 bases, J lost 10 bases, and 19 bases lay in between. The CDR3 coding sequence is TGTGCCAGCAGCTTATTTATCCTCGTTATAGGGGCGCAGTATTTT. It encodes CASSLFILVIGAQYF. Complete variable domain (other parts from reference TRBV7-2 and TRBJ2-3): GAGVSQSPSNKVTEKGKDVELRCDPISGHTALYWYRQSLGQGLEFLIYFQGNSAPDKSGLPSDRFSAERTGGSVSTLTIQRTQQEDSAVYLCASSLFILVIGAQYFGPGTRLTVL.

V gene TRBV10-1 combines with J gene TRBJ2-7; TRBD1 matches 10 bases. V lost 3 bases and J lost 3; bases outside the gene matches: 2. This CDR3 comprises 14 residues. Germline CDR1 is WNHNN and CDR2 is SYGVQD (reference sequence). DNA for the CDR3: TGCGCCAGCAGTGAAGGGGACAGGGGCTACGAGCAGTACTTC. It codes for CASSEGDRGYEQYF.

This clonotype occurred once. The chain joins TRBV11-1 to TRBJ2-4; D uncertain. Trimming left V 3 bases short and J 7 bases short, with 13 bases between. Germline CDR1 SGHAT, CDR2 FQDESV (reference sequence). The CDR3 spans 14 residues. The CDR3: CASSLWGIGNIQYF. Written as DNA, the CDR3 is TGTGCCAGCAGCTTGTGGGGAATTGGGAACATTCAGTACTTC.

In the case of this clonotype: A much larger clone sits a single nucleotide away, making a read error possible. Here the CDR3 reads CASSFATGDDQYF. The CDR3 DNA follows: TGTGCCAGCAGTTTCGCGACAGGAGACGATCAGTACTTC. The genes are TRBV12-3 or TRBV12-4 and TRBJ2-7; a weak D match, TRBD1 (6 bases). The CDR3 is 13 amino acids.